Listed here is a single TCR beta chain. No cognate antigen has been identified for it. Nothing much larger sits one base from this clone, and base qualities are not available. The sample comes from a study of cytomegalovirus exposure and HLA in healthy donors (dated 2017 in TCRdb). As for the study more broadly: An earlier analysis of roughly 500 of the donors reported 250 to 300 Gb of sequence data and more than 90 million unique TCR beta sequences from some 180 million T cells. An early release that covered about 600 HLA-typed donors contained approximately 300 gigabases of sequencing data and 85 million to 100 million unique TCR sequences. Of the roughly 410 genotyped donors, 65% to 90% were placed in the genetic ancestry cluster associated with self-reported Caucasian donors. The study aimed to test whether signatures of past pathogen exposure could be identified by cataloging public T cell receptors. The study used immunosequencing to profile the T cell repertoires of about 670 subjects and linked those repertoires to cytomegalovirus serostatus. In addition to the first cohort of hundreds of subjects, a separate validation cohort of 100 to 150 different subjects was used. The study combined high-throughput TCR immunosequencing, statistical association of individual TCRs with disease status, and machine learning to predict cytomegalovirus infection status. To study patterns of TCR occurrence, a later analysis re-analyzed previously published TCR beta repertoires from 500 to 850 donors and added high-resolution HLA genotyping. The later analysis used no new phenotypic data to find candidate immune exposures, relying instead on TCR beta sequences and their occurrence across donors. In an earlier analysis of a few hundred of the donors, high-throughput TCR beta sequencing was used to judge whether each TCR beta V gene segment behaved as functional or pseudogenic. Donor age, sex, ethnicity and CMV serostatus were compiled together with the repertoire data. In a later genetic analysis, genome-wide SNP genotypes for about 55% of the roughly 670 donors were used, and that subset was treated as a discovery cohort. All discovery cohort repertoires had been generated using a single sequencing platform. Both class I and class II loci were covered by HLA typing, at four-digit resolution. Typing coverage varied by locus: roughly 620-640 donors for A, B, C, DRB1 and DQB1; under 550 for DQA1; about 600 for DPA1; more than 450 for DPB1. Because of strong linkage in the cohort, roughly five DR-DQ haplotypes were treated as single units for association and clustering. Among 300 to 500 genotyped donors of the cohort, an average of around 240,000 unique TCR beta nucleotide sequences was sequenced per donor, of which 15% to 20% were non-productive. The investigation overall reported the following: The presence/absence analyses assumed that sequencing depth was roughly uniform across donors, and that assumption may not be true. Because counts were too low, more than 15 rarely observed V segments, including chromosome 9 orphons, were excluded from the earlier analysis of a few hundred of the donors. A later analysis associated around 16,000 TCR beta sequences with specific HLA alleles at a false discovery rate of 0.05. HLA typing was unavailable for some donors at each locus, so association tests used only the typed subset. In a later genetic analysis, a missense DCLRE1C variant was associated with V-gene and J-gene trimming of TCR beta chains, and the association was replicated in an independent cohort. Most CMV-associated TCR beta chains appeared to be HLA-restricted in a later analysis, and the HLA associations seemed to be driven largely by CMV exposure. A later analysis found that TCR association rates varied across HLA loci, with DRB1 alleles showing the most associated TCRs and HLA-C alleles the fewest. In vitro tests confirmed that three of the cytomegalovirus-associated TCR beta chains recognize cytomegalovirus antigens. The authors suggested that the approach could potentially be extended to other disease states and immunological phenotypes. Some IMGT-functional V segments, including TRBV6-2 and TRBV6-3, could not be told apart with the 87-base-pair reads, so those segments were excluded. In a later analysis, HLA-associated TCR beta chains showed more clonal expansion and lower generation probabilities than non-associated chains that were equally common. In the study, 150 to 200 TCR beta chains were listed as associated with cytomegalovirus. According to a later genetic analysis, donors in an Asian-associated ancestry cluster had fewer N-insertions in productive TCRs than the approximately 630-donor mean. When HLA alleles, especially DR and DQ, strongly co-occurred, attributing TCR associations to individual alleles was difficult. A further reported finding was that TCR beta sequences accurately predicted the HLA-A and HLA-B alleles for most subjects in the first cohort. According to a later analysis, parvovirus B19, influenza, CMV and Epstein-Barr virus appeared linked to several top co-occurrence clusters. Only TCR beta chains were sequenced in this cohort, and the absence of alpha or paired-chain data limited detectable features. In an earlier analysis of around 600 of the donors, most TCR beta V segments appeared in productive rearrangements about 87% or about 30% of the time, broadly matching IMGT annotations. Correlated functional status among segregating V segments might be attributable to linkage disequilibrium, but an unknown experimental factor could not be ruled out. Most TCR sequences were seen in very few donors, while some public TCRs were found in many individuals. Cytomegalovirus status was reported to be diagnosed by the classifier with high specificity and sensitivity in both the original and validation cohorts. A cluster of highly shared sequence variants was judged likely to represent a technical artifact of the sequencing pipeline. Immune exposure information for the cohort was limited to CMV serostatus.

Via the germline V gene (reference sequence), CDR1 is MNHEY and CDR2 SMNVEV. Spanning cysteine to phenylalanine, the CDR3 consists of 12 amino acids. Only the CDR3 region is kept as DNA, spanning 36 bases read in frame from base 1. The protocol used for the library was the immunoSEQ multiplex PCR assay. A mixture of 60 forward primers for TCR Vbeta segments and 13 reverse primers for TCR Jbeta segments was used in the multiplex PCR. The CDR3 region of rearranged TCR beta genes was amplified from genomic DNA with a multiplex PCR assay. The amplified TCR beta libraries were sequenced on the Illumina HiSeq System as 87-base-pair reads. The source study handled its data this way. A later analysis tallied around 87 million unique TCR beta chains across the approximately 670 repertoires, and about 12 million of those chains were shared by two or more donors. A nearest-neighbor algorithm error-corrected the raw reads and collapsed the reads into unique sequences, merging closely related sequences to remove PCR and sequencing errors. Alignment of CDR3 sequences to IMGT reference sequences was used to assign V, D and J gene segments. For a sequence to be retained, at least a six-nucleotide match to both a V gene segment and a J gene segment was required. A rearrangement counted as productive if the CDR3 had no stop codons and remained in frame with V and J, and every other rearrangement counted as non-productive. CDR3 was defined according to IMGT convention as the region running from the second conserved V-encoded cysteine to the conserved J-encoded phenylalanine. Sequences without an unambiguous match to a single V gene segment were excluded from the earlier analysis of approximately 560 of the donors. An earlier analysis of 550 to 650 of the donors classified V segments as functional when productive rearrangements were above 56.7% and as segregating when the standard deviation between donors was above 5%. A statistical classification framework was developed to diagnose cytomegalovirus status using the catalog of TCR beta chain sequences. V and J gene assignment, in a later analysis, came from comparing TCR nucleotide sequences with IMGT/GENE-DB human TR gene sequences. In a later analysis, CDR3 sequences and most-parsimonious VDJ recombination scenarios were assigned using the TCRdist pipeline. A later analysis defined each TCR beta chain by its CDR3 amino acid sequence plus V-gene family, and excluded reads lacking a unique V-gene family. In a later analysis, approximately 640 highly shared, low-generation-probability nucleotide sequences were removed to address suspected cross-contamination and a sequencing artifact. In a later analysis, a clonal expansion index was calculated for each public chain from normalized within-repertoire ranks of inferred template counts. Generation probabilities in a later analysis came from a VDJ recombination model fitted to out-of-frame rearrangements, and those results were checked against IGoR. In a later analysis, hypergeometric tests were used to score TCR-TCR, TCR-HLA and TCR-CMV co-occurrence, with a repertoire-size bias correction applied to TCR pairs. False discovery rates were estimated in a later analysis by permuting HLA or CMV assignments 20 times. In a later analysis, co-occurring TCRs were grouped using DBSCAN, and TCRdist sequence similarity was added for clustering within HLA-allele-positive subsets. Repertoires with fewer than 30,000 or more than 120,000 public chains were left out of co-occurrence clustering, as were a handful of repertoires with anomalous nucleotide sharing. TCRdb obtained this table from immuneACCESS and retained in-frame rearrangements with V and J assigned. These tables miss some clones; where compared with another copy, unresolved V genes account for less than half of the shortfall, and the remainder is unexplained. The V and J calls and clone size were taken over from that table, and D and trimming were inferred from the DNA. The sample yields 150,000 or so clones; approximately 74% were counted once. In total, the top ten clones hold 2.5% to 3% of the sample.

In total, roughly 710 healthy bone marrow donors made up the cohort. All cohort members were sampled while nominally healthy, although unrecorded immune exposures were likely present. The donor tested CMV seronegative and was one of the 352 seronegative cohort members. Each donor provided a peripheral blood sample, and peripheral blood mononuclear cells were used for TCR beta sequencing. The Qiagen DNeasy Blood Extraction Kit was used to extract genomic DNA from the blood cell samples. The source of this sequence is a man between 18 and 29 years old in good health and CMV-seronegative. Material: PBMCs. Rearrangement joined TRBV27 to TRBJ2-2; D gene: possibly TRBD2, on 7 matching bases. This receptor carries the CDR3 CAARGAAGELFF. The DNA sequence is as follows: TGTGCTGCCCGGGGGGCGGCCGGGGAGCTGTTTTTT.